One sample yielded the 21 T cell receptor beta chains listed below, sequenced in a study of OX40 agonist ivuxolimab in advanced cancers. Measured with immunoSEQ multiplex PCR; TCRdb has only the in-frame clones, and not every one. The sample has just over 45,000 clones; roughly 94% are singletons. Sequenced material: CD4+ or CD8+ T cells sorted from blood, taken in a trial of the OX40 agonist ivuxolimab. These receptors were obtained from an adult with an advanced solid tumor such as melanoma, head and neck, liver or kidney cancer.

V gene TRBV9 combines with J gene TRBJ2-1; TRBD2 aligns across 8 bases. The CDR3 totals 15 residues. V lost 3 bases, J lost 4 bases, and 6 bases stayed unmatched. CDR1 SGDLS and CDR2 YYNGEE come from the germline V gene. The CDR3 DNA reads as TGTGCCAGCAGCGCCTCGGGAGGGTTATACAATGAGCAGTTCTTC. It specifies CASSASGGLYNEQFF. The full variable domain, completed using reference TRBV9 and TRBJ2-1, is DSGVTQTPKHLITATGQRVTLRCSPRSGDLSVYWYQQSLDQGLQFLIQYYNGEERAKGNILERFSAQQFPDLHSELNLSSLELGDSALYFCASSASGGLYNEQFFGPGTRLTVL.

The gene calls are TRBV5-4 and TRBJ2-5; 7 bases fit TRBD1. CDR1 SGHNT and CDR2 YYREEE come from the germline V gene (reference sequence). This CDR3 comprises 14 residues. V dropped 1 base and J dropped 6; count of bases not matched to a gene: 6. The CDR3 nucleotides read TGTGCCAGCAGCTTGAGTGCAGGGGGAAAGACCCAGTACTTC. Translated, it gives CASSLSAGGKTQYF.

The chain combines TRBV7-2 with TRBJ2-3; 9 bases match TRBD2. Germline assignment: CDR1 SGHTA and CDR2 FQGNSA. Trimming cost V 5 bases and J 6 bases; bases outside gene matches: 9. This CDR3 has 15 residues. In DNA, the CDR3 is TGTGCCAGCAGCCTTCCGACTAGCGGAACGGATACGCAGTATTTT. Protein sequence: CASSLPTSGTDTQYF.

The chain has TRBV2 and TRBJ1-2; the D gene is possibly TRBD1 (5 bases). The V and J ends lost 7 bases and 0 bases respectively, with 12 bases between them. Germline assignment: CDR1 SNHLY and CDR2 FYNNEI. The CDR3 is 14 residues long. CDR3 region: CASKKGLANYGYTF. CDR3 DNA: TGTGCCAGCAAGAAGGGGCTAGCTAACTATGGCTACACCTTC. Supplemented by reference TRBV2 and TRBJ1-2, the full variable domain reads EPEVTQTPSHQVTQMGQEVILRCVPISNHLYFYWYRQILGQKVEFLVSFYNNEISEKSEIFDDQFSVERPDGSNFTLKIRSTKLEDSAMYFCASKKGLANYGYTFGSGTRLTVV.

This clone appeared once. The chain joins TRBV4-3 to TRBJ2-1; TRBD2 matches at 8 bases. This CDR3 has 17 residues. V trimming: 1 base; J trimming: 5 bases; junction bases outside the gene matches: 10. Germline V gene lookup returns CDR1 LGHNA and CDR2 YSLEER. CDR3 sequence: CASSQVLRTSSDNEQFF. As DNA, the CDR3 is TGCGCCAGCAGCCAAGTACTGCGGACTAGCTCTGACAATGAGCAGTTCTTC.

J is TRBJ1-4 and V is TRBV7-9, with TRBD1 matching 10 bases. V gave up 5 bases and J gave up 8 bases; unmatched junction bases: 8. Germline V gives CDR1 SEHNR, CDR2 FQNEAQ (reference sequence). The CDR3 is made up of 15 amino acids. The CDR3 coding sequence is TGTGCCAGCAGCGGGCTGGGACAGGGGACCGAAAAACTGTTTTTT. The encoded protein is CASSGLGQGTEKLFF.

CDR3 DNA sequence: TGTGCCAGGGGGGTTCGCACAGATACGCAGTATTTT. Translated: CARGVRTDTQYF. The V and J genes are TRBV2 and TRBJ2-3; the D gene could be TRBD1 or TRBD2 (5 bases each). Germline assignment: CDR1 SNHLY and CDR2 FYNNEI. This CDR3 spans 12 amino acids. V was clipped by 9 bases and J by 1 base, with 8 bases between them.

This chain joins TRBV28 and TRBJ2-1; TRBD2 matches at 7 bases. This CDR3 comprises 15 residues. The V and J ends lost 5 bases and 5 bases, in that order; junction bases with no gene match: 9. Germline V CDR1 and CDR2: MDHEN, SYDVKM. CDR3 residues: CASSPRLALNNEQFF. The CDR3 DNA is TGTGCCAGCAGTCCCCGACTAGCACTTAACAATGAGCAGTTCTTC.

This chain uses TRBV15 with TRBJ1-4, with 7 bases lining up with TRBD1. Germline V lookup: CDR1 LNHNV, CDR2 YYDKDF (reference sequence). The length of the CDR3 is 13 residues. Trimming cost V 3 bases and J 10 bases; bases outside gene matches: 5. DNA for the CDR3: TGTGCCACCAGCAGTTGGGCAGGGGGAAAACTGTTTTTT. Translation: CATSSWAGGKLFF.

For the CDR3, the DNA is TGTGCCAGCAGCAACCCGGGACAGCAATCTGGAAACACCATATATTTT. Translated: CASSNPGQQSGNTIYF. This chain links TRBV27 with TRBJ1-3, with TRBD1 identical over 7 bases. Germline CDR1 is MNHEY and CDR2 is SMNVEV (reference sequence). The CDR3 has 16 amino acids. V was pared by 6 bases and J by 1 base, with 9 bases of the junction left unmatched.

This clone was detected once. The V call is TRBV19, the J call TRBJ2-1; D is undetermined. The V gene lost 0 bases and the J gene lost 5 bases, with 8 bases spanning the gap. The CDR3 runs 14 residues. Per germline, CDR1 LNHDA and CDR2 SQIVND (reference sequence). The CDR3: CASSIEVADNEQFF. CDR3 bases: TGTGCCAGTAGTATAGAGGTGGCGGACAATGAGCAGTTCTTC. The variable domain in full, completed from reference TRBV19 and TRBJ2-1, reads DGGITQSPKYLFRKEGQNVTLSCEQNLNHDAMYWYRQDPGQGLRLIYYSQIVNDFQKGDIAEGYSVSREKKESFPLTVTSAQKNPTAFYLCASSIEVADNEQFFGPGTRLTVL.

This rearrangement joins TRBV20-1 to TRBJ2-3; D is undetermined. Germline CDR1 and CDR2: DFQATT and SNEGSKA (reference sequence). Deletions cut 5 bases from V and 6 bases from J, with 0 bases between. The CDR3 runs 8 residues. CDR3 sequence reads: CSADTQYF. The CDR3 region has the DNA TGCAGTGCTGATACGCAGTATTTT.

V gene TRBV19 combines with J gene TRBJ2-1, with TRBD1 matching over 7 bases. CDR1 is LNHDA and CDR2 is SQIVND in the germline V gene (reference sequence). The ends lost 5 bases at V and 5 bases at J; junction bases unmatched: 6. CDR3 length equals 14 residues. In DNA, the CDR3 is TGTGCCAGTAGTGTCCGGGACAGTAACAATGAGCAGTTCTTC. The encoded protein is CASSVRDSNNEQFF.

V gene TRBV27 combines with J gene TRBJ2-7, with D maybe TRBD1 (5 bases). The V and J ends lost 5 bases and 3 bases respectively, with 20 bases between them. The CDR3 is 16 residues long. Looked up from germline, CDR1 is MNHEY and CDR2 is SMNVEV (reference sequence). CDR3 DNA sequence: TGTGCCAGCAGTCTTTTTACAGGTAATTCTCTCTACGAGCAGTACTTC. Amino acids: CASSLFTGNSLYEQYF.

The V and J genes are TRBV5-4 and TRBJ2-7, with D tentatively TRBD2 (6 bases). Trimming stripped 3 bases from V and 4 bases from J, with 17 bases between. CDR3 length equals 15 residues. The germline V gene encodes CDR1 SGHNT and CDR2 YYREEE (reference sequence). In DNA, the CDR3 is TGTGCCAGCAGCTGGGGGGTCACCATGAGTTACGAGCAGTACTTC. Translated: CASSWGVTMSYEQYF.

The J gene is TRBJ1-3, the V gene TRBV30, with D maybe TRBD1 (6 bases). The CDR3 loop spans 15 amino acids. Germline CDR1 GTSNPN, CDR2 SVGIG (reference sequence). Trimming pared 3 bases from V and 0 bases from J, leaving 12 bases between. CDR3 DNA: TGTGCCTGGAGCCCGGACAGTTACTCTGGAAACACCATATATTTT. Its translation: CAWSPDSYSGNTIYF.

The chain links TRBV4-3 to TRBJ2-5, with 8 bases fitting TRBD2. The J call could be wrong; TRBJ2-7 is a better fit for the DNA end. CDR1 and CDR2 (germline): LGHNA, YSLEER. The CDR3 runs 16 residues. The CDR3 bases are TGCGCCAGCAGCCAAATACTAGCGGCTGATTCCTACGAGCAGTACTTC. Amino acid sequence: CASSQILAADSYEQYF.

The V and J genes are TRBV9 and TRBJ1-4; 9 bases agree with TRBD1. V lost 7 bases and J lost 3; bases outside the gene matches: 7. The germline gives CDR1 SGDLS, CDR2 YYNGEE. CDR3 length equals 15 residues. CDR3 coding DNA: TGTGCCAGCGCCGAGACAGGGGGTTCTAATGAAAAACTGTTTTTT. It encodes CASAETGGSNEKLFF.

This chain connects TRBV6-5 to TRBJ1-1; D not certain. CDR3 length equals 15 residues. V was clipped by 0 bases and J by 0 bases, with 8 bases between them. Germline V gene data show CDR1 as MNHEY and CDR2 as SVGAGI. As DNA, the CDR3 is TGTGCCAGCAGTTACTCCGGGCGGTTGAACACTGAAGCTTTCTTT. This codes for CASSYSGRLNTEAFF.

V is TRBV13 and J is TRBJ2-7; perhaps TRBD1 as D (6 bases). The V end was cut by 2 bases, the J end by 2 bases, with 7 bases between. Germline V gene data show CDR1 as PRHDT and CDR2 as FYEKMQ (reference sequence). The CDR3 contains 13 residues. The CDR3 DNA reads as TGTGCCAGCAGCTTACAGGGGACCTACGAGCAGTACTTC. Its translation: CASSLQGTYEQYF.

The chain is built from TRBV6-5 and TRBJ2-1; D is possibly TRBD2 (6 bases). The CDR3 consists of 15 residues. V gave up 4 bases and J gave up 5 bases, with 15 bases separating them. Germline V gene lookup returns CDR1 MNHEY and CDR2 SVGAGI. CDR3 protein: CASSSPSVRNNEQFF. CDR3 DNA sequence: TGTGCCAGCAGTTCCCCTAGCGTGCGAAACAATGAGCAGTTCTTC.